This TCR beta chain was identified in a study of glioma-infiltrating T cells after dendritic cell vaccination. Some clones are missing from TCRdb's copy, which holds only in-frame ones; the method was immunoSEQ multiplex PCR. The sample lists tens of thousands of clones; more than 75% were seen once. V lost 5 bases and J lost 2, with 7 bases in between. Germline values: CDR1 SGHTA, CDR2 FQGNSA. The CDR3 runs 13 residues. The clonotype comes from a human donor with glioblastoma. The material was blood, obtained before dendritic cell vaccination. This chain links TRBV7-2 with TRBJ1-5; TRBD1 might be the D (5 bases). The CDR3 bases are TGTGCCAGCAGCATCAGGGGCAATCAGCCCCAGCATTTT. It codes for CASSIRGNQPQHF.